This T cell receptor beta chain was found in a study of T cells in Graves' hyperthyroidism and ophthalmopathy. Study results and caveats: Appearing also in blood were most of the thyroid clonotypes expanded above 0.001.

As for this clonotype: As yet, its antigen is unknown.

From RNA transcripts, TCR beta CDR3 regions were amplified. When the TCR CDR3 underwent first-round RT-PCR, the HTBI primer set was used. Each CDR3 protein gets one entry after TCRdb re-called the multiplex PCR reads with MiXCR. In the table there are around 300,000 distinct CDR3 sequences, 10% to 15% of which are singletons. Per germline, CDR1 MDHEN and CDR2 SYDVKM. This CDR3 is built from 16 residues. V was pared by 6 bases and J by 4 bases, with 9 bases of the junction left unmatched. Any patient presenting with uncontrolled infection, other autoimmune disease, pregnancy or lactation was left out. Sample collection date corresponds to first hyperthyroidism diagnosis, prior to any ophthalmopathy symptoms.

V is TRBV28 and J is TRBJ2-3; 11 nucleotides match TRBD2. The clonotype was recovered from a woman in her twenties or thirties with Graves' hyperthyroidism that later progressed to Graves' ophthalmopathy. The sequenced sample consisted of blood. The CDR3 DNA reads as TGTGCCAGCAGCCCTATAGCGGGGGGGCCCTCAGATACGCAGTATTTT. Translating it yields CASSPIAGGPSDTQYF.